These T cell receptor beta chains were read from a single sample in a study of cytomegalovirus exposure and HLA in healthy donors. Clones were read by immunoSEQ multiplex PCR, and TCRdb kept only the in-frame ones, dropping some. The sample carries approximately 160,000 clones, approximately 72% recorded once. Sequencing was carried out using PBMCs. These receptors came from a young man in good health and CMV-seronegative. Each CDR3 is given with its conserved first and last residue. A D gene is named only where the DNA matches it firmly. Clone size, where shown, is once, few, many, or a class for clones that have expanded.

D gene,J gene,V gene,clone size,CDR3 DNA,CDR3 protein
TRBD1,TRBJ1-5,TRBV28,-,TGTGCCAGCAGTTGGGACAGAGATCAGCCCCAGCATTTT,CASSWDRDQPQHF
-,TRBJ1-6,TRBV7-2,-,TGTGCCAGCAGCTTAGGGCCGAATTCACCCCTCCACTTT,CASSLGPNSPLHF
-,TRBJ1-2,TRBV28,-,TGTGCCAGCAGTTTATACCAGGCCGGCTACACCTTC,CASSLYQAGYTF
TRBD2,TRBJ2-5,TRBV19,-,TGTGCCAGTAGTATGGGGGTAGCGGGAGGCGGCGAGACCCAGTACTTC,CASSMGVAGGGETQYF
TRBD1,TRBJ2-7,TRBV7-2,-,TGTGCCAGCAGTTCGGACAGGCCCTACGAGCAGTACTTC,CASSSDRPYEQYF
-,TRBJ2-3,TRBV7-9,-,TGTGCCAGCAGCTTAGATCAGGGCACAGATACGCAGTATTTT,CASSLDQGTDTQYF
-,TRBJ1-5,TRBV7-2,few,TGTGCCAGCAGCGCCCTCGGAGGTCAGCCCCAGCATTTT,CASSALGGQPQHF
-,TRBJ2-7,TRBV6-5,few,TGTGCCAGCAGTTCTGGGGGGACGGGAACCTACGAGCAGTACTTC,CASSSGGTGTYEQYF
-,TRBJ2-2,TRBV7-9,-,TGTGCCAGCAGGTTGACAGGTGCCTCTACCACCGGGGAGCTGTTTTTT,CASRLTGASTTGELFF
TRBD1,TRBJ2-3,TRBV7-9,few,TGTGCCAGCAGCTTAGCCACAGGGGACACAGATACGCAGTATTTT,CASSLATGDTDTQYF
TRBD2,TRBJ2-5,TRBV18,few,TGTGCCAGCTCACCCGGGGCGGGAGAAGAGACCCAGTACTTC,CASSPGAGEETQYF
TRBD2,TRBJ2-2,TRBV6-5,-,TGTGCCAGCAGTTACTCGGGAGGGACGGACACCGGGGAGCTGTTTTTT,CASSYSGGTDTGELFF
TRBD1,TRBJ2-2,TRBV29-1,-,TGCAGCGTTACAGGGGCGTGGGACACCGGGGAGCTGTTTTTT,CSVTGAWDTGELFF
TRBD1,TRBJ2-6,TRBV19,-,TGTGCCAGTACCTCCGGACAGGGGGCATCGGGGGCCAACGTCCTGACTTTC,CASTSGQGASGANVLTF
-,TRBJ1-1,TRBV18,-,TGTGCCAGCTCAACTATGACAGGGAACACTGAAGCTTTCTTT,CASSTMTGNTEAFF
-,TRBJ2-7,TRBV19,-,TGTGCCAGTAGTGTGACACCTGAAAACTACGAGCAGTACTTC,CASSVTPENYEQYF
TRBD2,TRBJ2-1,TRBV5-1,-,TGCGCCAGCAGCTCGGAAAGCGGGAGGCCATACAATGAGCAGTTCTTC,CASSSESGRPYNEQFF
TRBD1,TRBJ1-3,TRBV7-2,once,TGTGCCAGCAGCCAGACGCTAACAGGGGGTGGAAACACCATATATTTT,CASSQTLTGGGNTIYF